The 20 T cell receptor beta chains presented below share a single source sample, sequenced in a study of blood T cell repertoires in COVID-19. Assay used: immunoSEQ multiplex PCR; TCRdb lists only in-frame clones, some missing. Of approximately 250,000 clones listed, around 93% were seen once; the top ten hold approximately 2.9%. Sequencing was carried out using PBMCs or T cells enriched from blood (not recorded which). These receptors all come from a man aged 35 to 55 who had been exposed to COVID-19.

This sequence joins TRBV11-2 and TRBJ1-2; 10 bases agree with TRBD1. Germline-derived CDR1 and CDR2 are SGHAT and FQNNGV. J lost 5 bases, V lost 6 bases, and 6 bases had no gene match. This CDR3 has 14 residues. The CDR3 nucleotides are TGTGCCAGCAGTCGCGGGACAGGGGTTTATGGCTACACCTTC. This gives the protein CASSRGTGVYGYTF.

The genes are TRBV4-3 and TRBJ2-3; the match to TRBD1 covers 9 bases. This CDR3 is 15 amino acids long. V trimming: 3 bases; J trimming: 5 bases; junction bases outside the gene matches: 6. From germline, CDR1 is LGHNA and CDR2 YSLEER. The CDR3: CASSQGDRVGDTQYF. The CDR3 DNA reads TGCGCCAGCAGCCAGGGGGACAGGGTTGGAGATACGCAGTATTTT.

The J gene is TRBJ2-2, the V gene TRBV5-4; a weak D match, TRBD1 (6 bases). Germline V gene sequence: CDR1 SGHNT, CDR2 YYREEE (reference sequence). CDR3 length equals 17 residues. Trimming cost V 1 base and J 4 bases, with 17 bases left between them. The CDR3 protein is CASSLLQQGVGTGELFF. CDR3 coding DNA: TGTGCCAGCAGCTTGCTACAACAGGGAGTGGGCACCGGGGAGCTGTTTTTT. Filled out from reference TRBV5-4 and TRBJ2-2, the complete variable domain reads ETGVTQSPTHLIKTRGQQVTLRCSSQSGHNTVSWYQQALGQGPQFIFQYYREEENGRGNFPPRFSGLQFPNYSSELNVNALELDDSALYLCASSLLQQGVGTGELFFGEGSRLTVL.

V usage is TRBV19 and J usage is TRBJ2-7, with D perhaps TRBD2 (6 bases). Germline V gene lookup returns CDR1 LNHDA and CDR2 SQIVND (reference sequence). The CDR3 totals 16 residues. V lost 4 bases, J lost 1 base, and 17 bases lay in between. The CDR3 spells CASSTSASAYSYEQYF. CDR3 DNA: TGTGCCAGTAGTACCTCGGCTAGCGCTTATTCCTACGAGCAGTACTTC.

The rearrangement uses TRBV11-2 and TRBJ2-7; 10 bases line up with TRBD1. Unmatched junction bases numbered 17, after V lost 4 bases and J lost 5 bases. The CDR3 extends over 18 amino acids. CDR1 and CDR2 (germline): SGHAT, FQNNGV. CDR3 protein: CASSSHRGGTGAVHEQYF. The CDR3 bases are TGTGCCAGCAGCTCCCACCGAGGGGGGACAGGGGCTGTCCACGAGCAGTACTTC.

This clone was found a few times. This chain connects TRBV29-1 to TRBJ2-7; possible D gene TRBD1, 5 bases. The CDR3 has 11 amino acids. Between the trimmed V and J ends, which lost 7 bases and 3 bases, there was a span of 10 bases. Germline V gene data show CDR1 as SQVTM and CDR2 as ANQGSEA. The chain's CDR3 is CSAGRGYEQYF. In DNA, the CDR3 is TGCAGCGCCGGAAGGGGCTACGAGCAGTACTTC.

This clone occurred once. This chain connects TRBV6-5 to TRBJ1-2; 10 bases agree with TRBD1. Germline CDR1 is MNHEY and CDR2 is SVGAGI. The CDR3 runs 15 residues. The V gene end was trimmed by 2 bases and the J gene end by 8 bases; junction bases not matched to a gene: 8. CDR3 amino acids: CASSYGQGVGPGYTF. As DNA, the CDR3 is TGTGCCAGCAGTTACGGACAGGGGGTCGGACCAGGCTACACCTTC.

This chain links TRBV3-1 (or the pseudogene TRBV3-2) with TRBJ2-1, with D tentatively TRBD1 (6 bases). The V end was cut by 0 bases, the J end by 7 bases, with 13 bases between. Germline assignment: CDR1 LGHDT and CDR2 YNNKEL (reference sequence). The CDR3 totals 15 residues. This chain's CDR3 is CASSQDLPRGNEQFF. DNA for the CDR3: TGTGCCAGCAGCCAAGATCTTCCCAGGGGAAATGAGCAGTTCTTC.

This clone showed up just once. CDR3 protein: CASRETVGLYGYTF. The DNA of the CDR3 is TGTGCCAGCAGGGAGACGGTGGGACTCTATGGCTACACCTTC. This sequence joins TRBV6-5 and TRBJ1-2; a possible D gene is TRBD1 (5 bases). Germline assignment: CDR1 MNHEY and CDR2 SVGAGI. CDR3 length: 14 residues. V was cut by 6 bases and J by 4 bases, with 15 bases left in between.

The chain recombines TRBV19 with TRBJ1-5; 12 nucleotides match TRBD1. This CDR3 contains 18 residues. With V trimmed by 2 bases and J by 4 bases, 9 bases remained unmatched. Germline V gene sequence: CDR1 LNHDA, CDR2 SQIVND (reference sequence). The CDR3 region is CASSIKLGTGGSNQPQHF. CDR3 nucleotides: TGTGCCAGTAGTATAAAATTGGGGACAGGGGGCAGTAATCAGCCCCAGCATTTT.

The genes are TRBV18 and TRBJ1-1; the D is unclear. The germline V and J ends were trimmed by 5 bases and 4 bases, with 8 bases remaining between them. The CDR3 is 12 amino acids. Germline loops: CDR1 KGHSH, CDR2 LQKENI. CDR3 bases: TGTGCCAGCTCAAGCAGGCTCACTGAAGCTTTCTTT. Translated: CASSSRLTEAFF.

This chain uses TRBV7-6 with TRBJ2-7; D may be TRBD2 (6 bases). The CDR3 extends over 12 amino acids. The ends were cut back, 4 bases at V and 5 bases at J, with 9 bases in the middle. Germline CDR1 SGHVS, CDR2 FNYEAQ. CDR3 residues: CASSSPGDEQYF. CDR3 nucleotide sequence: TGTGCCAGCAGCTCGCCGGGGGACGAGCAGTACTTC.

CDR3 coding DNA: TGTGCCAGCTCGATAGCGGGGAGTAATGAGCAGTTCTTC. Its protein product is CASSIAGSNEQFF. V is TRBV7-9 and J is TRBJ2-1; 8 bases are a match to TRBD2. The CDR3 sequence is 13 residues long. V dropped 8 bases and J dropped 7; count of bases not matched to a gene: 7. The germline CDR1 and CDR2 sequences are SEHNR and FQNEAQ (reference sequence).

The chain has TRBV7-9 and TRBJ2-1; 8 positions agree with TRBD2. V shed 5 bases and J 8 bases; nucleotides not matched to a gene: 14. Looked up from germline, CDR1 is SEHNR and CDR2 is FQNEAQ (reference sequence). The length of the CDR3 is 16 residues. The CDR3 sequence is CASSRRGGDPADEQFF. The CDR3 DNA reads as TGTGCCAGCAGCCGCCGGGGGGGGGACCCAGCGGATGAGCAGTTCTTC.

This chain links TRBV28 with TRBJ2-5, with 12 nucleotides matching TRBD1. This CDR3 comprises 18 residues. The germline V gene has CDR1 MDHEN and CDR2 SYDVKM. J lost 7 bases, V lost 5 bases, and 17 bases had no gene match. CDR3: CASSPPGQGAVGEGTQYF. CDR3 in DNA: TGTGCCAGCAGTCCCCCGGGACAGGGGGCGGTTGGGGAAGGGACCCAGTACTTC.

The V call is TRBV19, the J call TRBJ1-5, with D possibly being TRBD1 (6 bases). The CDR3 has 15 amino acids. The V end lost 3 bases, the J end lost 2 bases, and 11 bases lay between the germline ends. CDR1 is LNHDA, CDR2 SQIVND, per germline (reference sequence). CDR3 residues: CASSMETGGNQPQHF. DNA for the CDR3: TGTGCCAGTAGTATGGAGACAGGAGGCAATCAGCCCCAGCATTTT.

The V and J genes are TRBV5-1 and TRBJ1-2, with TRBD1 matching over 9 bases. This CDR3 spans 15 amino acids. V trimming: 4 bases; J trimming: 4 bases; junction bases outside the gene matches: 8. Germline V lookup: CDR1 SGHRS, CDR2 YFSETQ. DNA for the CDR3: TGCGCCAGCAGCCATCCCGGGACAGGGACCTATGGCTACACCTTC. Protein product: CASSHPGTGTYGYTF.

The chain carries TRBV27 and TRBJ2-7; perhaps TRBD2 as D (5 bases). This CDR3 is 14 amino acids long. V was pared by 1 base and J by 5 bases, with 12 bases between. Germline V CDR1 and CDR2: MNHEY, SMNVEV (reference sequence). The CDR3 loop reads CASSLFTRADEQYF. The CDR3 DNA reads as TGTGCCAGCAGTTTATTCACGCGGGCCGACGAGCAGTACTTC.

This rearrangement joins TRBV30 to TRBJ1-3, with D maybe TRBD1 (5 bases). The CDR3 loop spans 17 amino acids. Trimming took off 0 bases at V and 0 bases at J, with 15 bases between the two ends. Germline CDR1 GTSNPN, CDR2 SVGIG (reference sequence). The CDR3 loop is CAWSVSRTPSSGNTIYF. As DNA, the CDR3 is TGTGCCTGGAGTGTATCGAGGACACCAAGCTCTGGAAACACCATATATTTT.

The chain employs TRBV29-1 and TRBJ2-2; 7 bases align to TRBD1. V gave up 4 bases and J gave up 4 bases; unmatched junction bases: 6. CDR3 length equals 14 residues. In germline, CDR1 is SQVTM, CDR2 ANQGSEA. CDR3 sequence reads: CSVVKGAGTGELFF. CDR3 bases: TGCAGCGTTGTGAAGGGGGCAGGCACCGGGGAGCTGTTTTTT.